The T cell receptor (beta chain) under discussion was sequenced for a study of human T cells and chemical hapten exposure. The overall study: Sensitization was performed using 2% DPC on an approximately 2 cm by approximately 2 cm upper inner arm skin site. Cases of alopecia areata, totalis or universalis occurred in a predominantly female patient group. Study-wide results and limits: TCRs above 1 in 1000 frequency did not change with DPC sensitization.

The time point is: patch test 2, 6 weeks after DPC sensitization. As for treatment: therapeutic diphenylcyclopropenone sensitization with weekly scalp DPC. As for this clonotype: Its specificity is not known.

The library attached unique molecular identifiers to individual cDNA molecules. TCRdb recomputed calls from the RACE reads with MiXCR, one row per CDR3 protein. Of under 100,000 distinct CDR3 sequences listed, about an eighth are singletons. V lost 4 bases, J lost 1 base, and 13 bases lay in between. The CDR3 extends over 15 amino acids. In germline, CDR1 is MNHEY, CDR2 SVGEGT. This clonotype originated in a woman aged 40-49 years with alopecia areata. Some clones in this sample may be carry-over from other donors' samples. The chain combines TRBV6-2 or TRBV6-3 with TRBJ1-1, with no clear D. Sequenced here: whole blood, sampled in connection with sensitization to the hapten diphenylcyclopropenone (DPC). CDR3 residues: CASSSFGRWNTEAFF. The CDR3 nucleotides read TGTGCCAGCAGTTCCTTTGGACGGTGGAACACTGAAGCTTTCTTT.